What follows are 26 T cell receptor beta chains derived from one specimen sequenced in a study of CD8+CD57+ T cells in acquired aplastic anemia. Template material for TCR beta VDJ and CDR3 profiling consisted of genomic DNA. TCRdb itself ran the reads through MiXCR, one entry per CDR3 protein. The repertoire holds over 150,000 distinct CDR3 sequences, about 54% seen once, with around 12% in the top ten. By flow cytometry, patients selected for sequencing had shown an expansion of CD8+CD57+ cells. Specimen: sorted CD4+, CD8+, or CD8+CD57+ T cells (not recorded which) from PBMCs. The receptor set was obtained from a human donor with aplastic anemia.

The CDR3 sequence is CATSDAGGGQPQHF. The CDR3 DNA is TGTGCCACCAGTGACGCAGGGGGCGGACAGCCCCAGCATTTT. The rearrangement joins TRBV24-1 to TRBJ1-5; TRBD1 aligns across 8 bases. The J segment lost 7 bases and the V segment lost 4 bases, leaving 5 bases of the junction unmatched. Germline loops: CDR1 KGHDR, CDR2 SFDVKD. CDR3 length: 14 residues.

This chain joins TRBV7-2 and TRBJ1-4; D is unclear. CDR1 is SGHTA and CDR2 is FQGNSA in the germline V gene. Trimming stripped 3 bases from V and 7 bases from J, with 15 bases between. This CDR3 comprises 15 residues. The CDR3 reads CASSLGTNLGEKLFF. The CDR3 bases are TGTGCCAGCAGCTTGGGTACGAACCTGGGTGAAAAACTGTTTTTT.

The CDR3 is CSVADGNTGELFF. The DNA of the CDR3 is TGCAGCGTAGCGGACGGGAACACCGGGGAGCTGTTTTTT. The V and J genes are TRBV29-1 and TRBJ2-2; tentative D call: TRBD2 (5 bases). The CDR3 extends over 13 amino acids. Germline V gene sequence: CDR1 SQVTM, CDR2 ANQGSEA. Deletions cut 6 bases from V and 1 base from J, with 9 bases between.

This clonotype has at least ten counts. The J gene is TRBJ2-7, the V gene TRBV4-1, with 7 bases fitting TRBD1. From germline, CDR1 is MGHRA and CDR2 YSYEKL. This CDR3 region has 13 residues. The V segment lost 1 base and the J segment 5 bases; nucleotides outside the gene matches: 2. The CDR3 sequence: CASSQVDRDEQYF. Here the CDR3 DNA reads TGCGCCAGCAGCCAAGTCGACAGGGACGAGCAGTACTTC.

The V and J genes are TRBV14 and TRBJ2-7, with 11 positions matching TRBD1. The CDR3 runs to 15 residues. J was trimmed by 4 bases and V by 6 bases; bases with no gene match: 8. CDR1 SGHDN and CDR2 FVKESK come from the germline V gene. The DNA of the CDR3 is TGTGCCAGCAGTTTTGGGACAGGGGGATTTTACGAGCAGTACTTC. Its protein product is CASSFGTGGFYEQYF.

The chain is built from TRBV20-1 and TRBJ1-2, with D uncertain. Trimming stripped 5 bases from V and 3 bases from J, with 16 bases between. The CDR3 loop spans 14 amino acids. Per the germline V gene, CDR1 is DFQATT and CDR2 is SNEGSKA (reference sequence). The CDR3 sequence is CSASRAGGDYGYTF. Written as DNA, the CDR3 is TGCAGTGCTTCGCGGGCAGGTGGGGACTATGGCTACACCTTC.

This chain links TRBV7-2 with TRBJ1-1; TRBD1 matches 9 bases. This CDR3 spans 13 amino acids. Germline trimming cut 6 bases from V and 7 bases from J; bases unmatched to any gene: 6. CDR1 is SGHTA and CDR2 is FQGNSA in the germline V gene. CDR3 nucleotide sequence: TGTGCCAGCAGTTACTCGACAGGGGGTGAAGCTTTCTTT. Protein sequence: CASSYSTGGEAFF.

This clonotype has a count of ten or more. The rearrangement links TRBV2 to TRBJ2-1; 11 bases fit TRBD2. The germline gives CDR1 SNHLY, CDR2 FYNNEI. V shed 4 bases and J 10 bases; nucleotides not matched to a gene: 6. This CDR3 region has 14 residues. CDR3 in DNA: TGTGCCAGCAGTGTGACTAGCGGGGTCTGGGAGCAGTTCTTC. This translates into CASSVTSGVWEQFF.

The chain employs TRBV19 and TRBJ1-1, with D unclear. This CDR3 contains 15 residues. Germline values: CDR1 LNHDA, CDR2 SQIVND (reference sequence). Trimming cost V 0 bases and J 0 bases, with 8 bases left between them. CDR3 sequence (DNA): TGTGCCAGTAGTATAGATGCTGTCATGAACACTGAAGCTTTCTTT. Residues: CASSIDAVMNTEAFF.

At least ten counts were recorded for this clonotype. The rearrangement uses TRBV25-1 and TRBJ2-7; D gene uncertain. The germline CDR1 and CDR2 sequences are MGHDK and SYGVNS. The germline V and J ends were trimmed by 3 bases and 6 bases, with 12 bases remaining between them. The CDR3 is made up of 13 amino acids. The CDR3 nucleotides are TGTGCCAGCAGTGAGCGGCTAGAGCCCGAGCAGTACTTC. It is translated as CASSERLEPEQYF.

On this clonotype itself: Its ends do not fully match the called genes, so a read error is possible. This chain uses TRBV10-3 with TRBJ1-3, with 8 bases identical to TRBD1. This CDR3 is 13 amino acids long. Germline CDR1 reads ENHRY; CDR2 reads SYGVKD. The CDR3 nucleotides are TGTGCCATCACTGAGGGGACAGGTCAATTACCATATTTT. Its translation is CAITEGTGQLPYF.

In nucleotides, the CDR3 is TGTGCCACCAGTGATTCGGGGGGCTACGAGCAGTACTTC. Translation gives CATSDSGGYEQYF. The gene calls are TRBV24-1 and TRBJ2-7; 7 nucleotides match TRBD2. The CDR3 covers 13 residues. J was trimmed by 3 bases and V by 2 bases; bases with no gene match: 0. Germline V gene data show CDR1 as KGHDR and CDR2 as SFDVKD.

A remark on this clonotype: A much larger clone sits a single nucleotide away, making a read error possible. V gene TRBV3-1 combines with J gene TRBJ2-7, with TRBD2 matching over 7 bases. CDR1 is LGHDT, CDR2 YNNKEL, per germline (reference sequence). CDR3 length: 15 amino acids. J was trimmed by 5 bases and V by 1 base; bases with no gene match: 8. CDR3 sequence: CASSQGHGEGHEQYF. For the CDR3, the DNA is TGTGCCAGCAGCCAAGGTCACGGGGAGGGACACGAGCAGTACTTC.

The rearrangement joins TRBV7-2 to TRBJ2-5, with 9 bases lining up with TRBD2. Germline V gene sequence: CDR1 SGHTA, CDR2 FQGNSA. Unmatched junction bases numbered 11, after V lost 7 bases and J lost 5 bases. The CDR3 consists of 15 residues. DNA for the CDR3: TGTGCCAGCATCCGTCGCGGGGGGGCTAGGGAGACCCAGTACTTC. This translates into CASIRRGGARETQYF.

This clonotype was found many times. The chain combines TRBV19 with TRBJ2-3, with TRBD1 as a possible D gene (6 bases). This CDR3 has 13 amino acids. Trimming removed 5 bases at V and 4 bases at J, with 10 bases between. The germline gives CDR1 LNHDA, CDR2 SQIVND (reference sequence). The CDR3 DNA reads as TGTGCCAGTAGTGTGACAGGTGCAGATACGCAGTATTTT. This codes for CASSVTGADTQYF.

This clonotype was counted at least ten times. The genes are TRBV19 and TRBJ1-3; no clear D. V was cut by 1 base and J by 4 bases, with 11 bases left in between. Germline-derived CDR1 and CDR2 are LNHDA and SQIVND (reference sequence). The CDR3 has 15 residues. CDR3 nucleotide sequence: TGTGCCAGTAGTATAGCGCCAGACGGAGGAAACACCATATATTTT. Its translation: CASSIAPDGGNTIYF.

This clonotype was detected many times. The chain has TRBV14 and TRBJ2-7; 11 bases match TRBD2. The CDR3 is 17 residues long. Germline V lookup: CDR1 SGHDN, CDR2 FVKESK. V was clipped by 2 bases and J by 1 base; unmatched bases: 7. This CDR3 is CASSQHPPSGGSYEQYF. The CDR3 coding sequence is TGTGCCAGCAGCCAACACCCCCCTAGCGGGGGGTCCTACGAGCAGTACTTC.

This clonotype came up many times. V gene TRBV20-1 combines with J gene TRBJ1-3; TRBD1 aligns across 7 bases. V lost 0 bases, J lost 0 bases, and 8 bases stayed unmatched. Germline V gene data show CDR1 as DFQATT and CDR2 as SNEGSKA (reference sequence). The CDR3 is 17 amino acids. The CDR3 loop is CSARDVETGTSGNTIYF. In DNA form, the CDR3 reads TGCAGTGCTAGAGATGTAGAGACAGGGACCTCTGGAAACACCATATATTTT.

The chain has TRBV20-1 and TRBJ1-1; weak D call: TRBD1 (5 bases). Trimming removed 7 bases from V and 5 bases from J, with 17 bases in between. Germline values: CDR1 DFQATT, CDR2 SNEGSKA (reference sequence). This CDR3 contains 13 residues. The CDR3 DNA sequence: TGCAGTGAACCTCGGGCAGGGTGGACTGAAGCTTTCTTT. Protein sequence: CSEPRAGWTEAFF.

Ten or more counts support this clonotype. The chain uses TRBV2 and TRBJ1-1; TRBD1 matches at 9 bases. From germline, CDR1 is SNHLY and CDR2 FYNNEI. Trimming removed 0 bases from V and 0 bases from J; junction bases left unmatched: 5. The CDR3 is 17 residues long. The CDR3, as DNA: TGTGCCAGCAGTGAAGCGGGGACAGGGCCCATGAACACTGAAGCTTTCTTT. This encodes CASSEAGTGPMNTEAFF.

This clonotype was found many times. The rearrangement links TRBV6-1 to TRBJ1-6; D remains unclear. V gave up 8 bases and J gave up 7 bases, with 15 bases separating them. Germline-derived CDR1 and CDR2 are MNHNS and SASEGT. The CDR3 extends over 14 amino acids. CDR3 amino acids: CASDGSPENSPLHF. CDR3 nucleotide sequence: TGTGCCAGCGACGGGTCCCCCGAAAATTCACCCCTCCACTTT.

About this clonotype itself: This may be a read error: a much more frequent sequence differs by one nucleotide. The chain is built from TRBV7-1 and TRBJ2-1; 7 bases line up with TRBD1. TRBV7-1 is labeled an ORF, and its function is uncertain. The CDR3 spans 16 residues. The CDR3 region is CASSDAGTALGDEQSF. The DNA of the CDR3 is TGTGCCAGCAGTGACGCCGGGACAGCCTTAGGCGATGAGCAGTCCTTC.

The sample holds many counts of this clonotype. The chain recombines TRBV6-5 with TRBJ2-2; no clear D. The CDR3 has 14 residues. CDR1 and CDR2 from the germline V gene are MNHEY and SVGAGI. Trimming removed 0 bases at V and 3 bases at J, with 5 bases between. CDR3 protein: CASSYSPDTGELFF. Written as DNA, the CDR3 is TGTGCCAGCAGTTACTCGCCGGACACCGGGGAGCTGTTTTTT.

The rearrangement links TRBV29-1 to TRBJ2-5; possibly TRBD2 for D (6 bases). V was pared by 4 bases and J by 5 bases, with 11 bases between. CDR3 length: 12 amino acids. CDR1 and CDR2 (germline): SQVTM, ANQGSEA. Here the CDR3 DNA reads TGCAGCGTTGCGGAGGGCCTTGAGACCCAGTACTTC. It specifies CSVAEGLETQYF.

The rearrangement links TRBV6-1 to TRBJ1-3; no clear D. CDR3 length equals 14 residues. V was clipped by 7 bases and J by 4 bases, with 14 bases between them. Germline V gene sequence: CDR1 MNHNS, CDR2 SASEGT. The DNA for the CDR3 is TGTGCCAGCACCGCAAGCTATGGGGGAAACACCATATATTTT. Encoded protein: CASTASYGGNTIYF.

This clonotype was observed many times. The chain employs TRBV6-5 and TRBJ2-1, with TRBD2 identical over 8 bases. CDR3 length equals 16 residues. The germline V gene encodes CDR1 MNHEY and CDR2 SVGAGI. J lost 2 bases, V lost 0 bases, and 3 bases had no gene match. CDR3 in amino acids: CASSYSPAGAYNEQFF. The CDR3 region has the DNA TGTGCCAGCAGTTACTCCCCAGCGGGGGCCTACAATGAGCAGTTCTTC.